Listed below are T cell receptor beta chains from one sample, sequenced in a study of shared clonotypes between healthy human individuals. This table comes from immunoSEQ multiplex PCR, and its TCRdb copy is limited to in-frame clones, with some not included. The sample has about 2.1 million clones, around 93% seen once. Sequencing was performed on naive CD8+ T cells from PBMCs. These receptors were taken from a man between 18 and 35 years old in good health. Some clones in this sample may be carry-over from other donors' samples. The CDR3 runs from the conserved cysteine through the conserved F or W. D genes are given only for firm matches. Not every row has a clone size; where given, it reads once, few, many or a size class.

J gene	clone size	V gene	D gene	CDR3 DNA	CDR3 protein
TRBJ2-3	-	TRBV4-1	TRBD1	TGCGCCAGCAGCCAAGGGGACAGGGCGGCAGATACGCAGTATTTT	CASSQGDRAADTQYF
TRBJ2-3	-	TRBV7-9	-	TGTGCCAGCAGCTACGGGGAGGAAGATACGCAGTATTTT	CASSYGEEDTQYF
TRBJ2-7	-	TRBV4-2	TRBD2	TGTGCCAGCAGCCAAGACGAGCTAGCGGGAGTTACCTACGAGCAGTACTTC	CASSQDELAGVTYEQYF
TRBJ2-7	-	TRBV27	TRBD2	TGTGCCAGCAGTTCCTCACCTATAGCGGGAGTGAACGAGCAGTACTTC	CASSSSPIAGVNEQYF
TRBJ2-7	-	TRBV27	TRBD1	TGTGCCAGCAGTCTGGGACAGAACTACGAGCAGTACTTC	CASSLGQNYEQYF
TRBJ2-3	-	TRBV7-9	-	TGTGCCAGCAGCAGCCTAGCGTTCGATACGCAGTATTTT	CASSSLAFDTQYF
TRBJ2-2	-	TRBV6-1	TRBD1	TGTGCCAGCGAGGGACAGCCACCCCAGACCGGGGAGCTGTTTTTT	CASEGQPPQTGELFF
TRBJ2-7	-	TRBV7-9	-	TGTGCCAGCAGCCAAGCCGGGACGCGATCCTTCGAGCAGTACTTC	CASSQAGTRSFEQYF
TRBJ1-2	-	TRBV14	-	TGTGCCAGCAGCCAACGAGCGATTCCATATGGCTACACCTTC	CASSQRAIPYGYTF
TRBJ2-7	few	TRBV7-9	-	TGTGCCAGCAGCTTAGTCACTTACGAGCAGTACTTC	CASSLVTYEQYF
TRBJ2-3	-	TRBV27	TRBD1	TGTGCCAGCAGTACCCTACAGGGGCGGCCAGATACGCAGTATTTT	CASSTLQGRPDTQYF
TRBJ2-1	-	TRBV25-1	-	TGTGCCAGCAGTGAATCGGTCAGGGGTGAGCAGTTCTTC	CASSESVRGEQFF
TRBJ2-5	-	TRBV7-9	-	TGTGCCAGCAGCTTGGGCTATCTGCGGACAGAGACCCAGTACTTC	CASSLGYLRTETQYF
TRBJ2-7	-	TRBV19	TRBD1	TGTGCCAGTAGTACCCGGACAGGGGACGAGCAGTACTTC	CASSTRTGDEQYF
TRBJ2-3	-	TRBV7-6	-	TGTGCCAGCAGCTTAGCGGTAAACTTAGAAACAGATACGCAGTATTTT	CASSLAVNLETDTQYF
TRBJ2-2	-	TRBV19	-	TGTGCCAGTAGTCCACCGGCCCGGGAGCTGTTTTTT	CASSPPARELFF
TRBJ2-7	once	TRBV28	-	TGTGCCAGCAGTTTATCCGAGGCAGGGTGGTACGAGCAGTACTTC	CASSLSEAGWYEQYF
TRBJ2-2	once	TRBV27	-	TGTGCCAGCAGTTTGTGGGATTTCGGCACCGGGGAGCTGTTTTTT	CASSLWDFGTGELFF
TRBJ2-3	-	TRBV10-3	-	TGTGCCATCAGTGCGATTAGTCTAGTTGGAGATACGCAGTATTTT	CAISAISLVGDTQYF
TRBJ2-5	-	TRBV7-6	-	TGTGCCAGCAGCCTGGACCGGGGGACCCAGTACTTC	CASSLDRGTQYF
TRBJ2-7	-	TRBV27	-	TGTGCCAGCAGTCCGCACCCACAGGGCCGGCGGTACGAGCAGTACTTC	CASSPHPQGRRYEQYF
TRBJ2-1	-	TRBV4-1	-	TGCGCCAGCAGCCAAAAAGAGGGGGGCGCCTACAATGAGCAGTTCTTC	CASSQKEGGAYNEQFF
TRBJ2-7	once	TRBV2	-	TGTGCCAGCAGTGCCGGTAGAGGCTACGAGCAGTACTTC	CASSAGRGYEQYF
TRBJ1-3	-	TRBV2	-	TGTGCCAGCTCAGTCGTGGGGAAAAACTCTGGAAACACCATATATTTT	CASSVVGKNSGNTIYF
TRBJ2-5	-	TRBV4-1	TRBD1	TGCGCCAGCAGCCGACGACAGGGGGAAATTGAGACCCAGTACTTC	CASSRRQGEIETQYF